Each of the 22 T cell receptor beta chains below was sequenced from the same sample in a study of cytomegalovirus exposure and HLA in healthy donors. Primers: 60 Vbeta forward and 13 Jbeta reverse. Only in-frame clones appear in the TCRdb table, and some are missing; sequencing was by immunoSEQ multiplex PCR. The repertoire holds some 120,000 clones, with more than 80% as singletons. The source material was PBMCs. These receptors were taken from a young man in good health and CMV-seropositive.

V usage is TRBV4-1 and J usage is TRBJ2-1; tentative D call: TRBD2 (6 bases). With 4 bases removed from V and 6 bases from J, the gap between germline ends came to 10 bases. Germline V gene data show CDR1 as MGHRA and CDR2 as YSYEKL. This CDR3 region has 13 residues. The DNA for the CDR3 is TGCGCCAGCAGCCTCGGACTACTCAATGAGCAGTTCTTC. It translates to CASSLGLLNEQFF.

CDR3 nucleotide sequence: TGTGCCAGCAGCTGGGGGGGATACGAGCAGTACTTC. It encodes CASSWGGYEQYF. The chain couples TRBV11-2 to TRBJ2-7; 7 bases match TRBD2. Trimming cost V 4 bases and J 4 bases; bases outside gene matches: 1. Germline CDR1 reads SGHAT; CDR2 reads FQNNGV. CDR3 length equals 12 residues.

The V gene is TRBV4-1, the J gene TRBJ2-2; no firm D call. CDR3 size: 14 residues. V was cut by 0 bases and J by 6 bases, with 8 bases left in between. Per the germline V gene, CDR1 is MGHRA and CDR2 is YSYEKL. The CDR3 region has the DNA TGCGCCAGCAGCCAAGAATCGGGTGCCGGGGAGCTGTTTTTT. Translation gives CASSQESGAGELFF.

This clone was counted only a few times. The V and J genes are TRBV5-1 and TRBJ1-5; D not certain. Trimming took 5 bases from V and 2 from J, leaving 11 bases between them. Germline values: CDR1 SGHRS, CDR2 YFSETQ. CDR3 length equals 14 residues. CDR3 DNA: TGCGCCAGCAGATCTAGTCCCGGCAATCAGCCCCAGCATTTT. This translates into CASRSSPGNQPQHF.

The chain carries TRBV29-1 and TRBJ2-7; 9 positions match TRBD1. The CDR3 consists of 13 residues. With V trimmed by 4 bases and J by 5 bases, 6 bases remained unmatched. CDR1 and CDR2 (germline): SQVTM, ANQGSEA. Written as DNA, the CDR3 is TGCAGCGTTGCCTGGGGGACAGGGAACGAGCAGTACTTC. It encodes CSVAWGTGNEQYF.

This sequence joins TRBV5-6 and TRBJ1-1, with D hard to call. Germline assignment: CDR1 SGHDT and CDR2 YYEEEE. Trimming took 6 bases from V and 0 from J, leaving 15 bases between them. This CDR3 spans 15 amino acids. The CDR3 region has the DNA TGTGCCAGCACTCCGGTTCCCGCTATGAACACTGAAGCTTTCTTT. Translated: CASTPVPAMNTEAFF. Using reference TRBV5-6 and TRBJ1-1 for the parts outside the CDR3, the full variable domain is DAGVTQSPTHLIKTRGQQVTLRCSPKSGHDTVSWYQQALGQGPQFIFQYYEEEERQRGNFPDRFSGHQFPNYSSELNVNALLLGDSALYLCASTPVPAMNTEAFFGQGTRLTVV.

The gene calls are TRBV6-5 and TRBJ1-2; TRBD1 aligns across 10 bases. CDR3 size: 15 residues. J gave up 6 bases and V 3 bases, and 7 bases lay outside the gene matches. Germline loops: CDR1 MNHEY, CDR2 SVGAGI. CDR3 DNA: TGTGCCAGCAGTTATAATTCGGGACAGGGGAATGGCTACACCTTC. Residues: CASSYNSGQGNGYTF.

Note on this clone: At the DNA level, this CDR3 is encoded by other sequences in the same sample as well. This chain joins TRBV5-1 and TRBJ1-1, with TRBD1 as a possible D gene (5 bases). The V gene lost 0 bases and the J gene lost 0 bases, with 9 bases spanning the gap. This CDR3 has 15 residues. From germline, CDR1 is SGHRS and CDR2 YFSETQ. CDR3 coding DNA: TGCGCCAGCAGCTTGGTCCAGGGCATGAACACTGAAGCTTTCTTT. Amino acid sequence: CASSLVQGMNTEAFF.

The chain carries TRBV5-1 and TRBJ2-5; 7 bases map to TRBD2. CDR1 SGHRS and CDR2 YFSETQ come from the germline V gene. CDR3 length: 15 residues. The V gene end was trimmed by 0 bases and the J gene end by 1 base; junction bases not matched to a gene: 3. This chain's CDR3 is CASSLVGGVQETQYF. In DNA, the CDR3 is TGCGCCAGCAGCTTGGTGGGGGGGGTCCAAGAGACCCAGTACTTC. The entire variable domain, with the rest obtained from reference TRBV5-1 and TRBJ2-5, is as follows: KAGVTQTPRYLIKTRGQQVTLSCSPISGHRSVSWYQQTPGQGLQFLFEYFSETQRNKGNFPGRFSGRQFSNSRSEMNVSTLELGDSALYLCASSLVGGVQETQYFGPGTRLLVL.

The genes are TRBV6-5 and TRBJ2-5; 7 nucleotides line up with TRBD1. Germline values: CDR1 MNHEY, CDR2 SVGAGI. The CDR3 spans 13 residues. The V and J ends lost 6 bases and 2 bases, in that order; junction bases with no gene match: 3. The CDR3 region has the DNA TGTGCCAGCAGCTGGGACAGTCAAGAGACCCAGTACTTC. Translation gives CASSWDSQETQYF.

The rearrangement uses TRBV5-1 and TRBJ2-1; D might be TRBD1 (5 bases). Germline V gives CDR1 SGHRS, CDR2 YFSETQ. The CDR3 is 14 residues long. V lost 2 bases to trimming and J lost 1 base, with 7 bases between them. CDR3 DNA: TGCGCCAGCAGCTTAGGGGATTCCTACAATGAGCAGTTCTTC. Translated: CASSLGDSYNEQFF.

The genes are TRBV5-1 and TRBJ1-1; D is unresolved. Trimming took 5 bases from V and 1 from J, leaving 9 bases between them. This CDR3 contains 13 residues. CDR1 is SGHRS, CDR2 YFSETQ, per germline. DNA for the CDR3: TGCGCCAGCAGGACGAGGCCGAACACTGAAGCTTTCTTT. Encoded protein: CASRTRPNTEAFF.

This clone was seen only once. The rearrangement uses TRBV5-6 and TRBJ2-1, with D hard to call. The CDR3 covers 16 residues. Germline CDR1 SGHDT, CDR2 YYEEEE. Trimming pared 0 bases from V and 0 bases from J, leaving 10 bases between. The CDR3 is CASSLAGHSSYNEQFF. The CDR3 DNA is TGTGCCAGCAGCTTGGCTGGTCATAGCTCCTACAATGAGCAGTTCTTC.

This chain joins TRBV6-5 and TRBJ1-2, with TRBD1 identical over 7 bases. J gave up 11 bases and V 0 bases, and 3 bases lay outside the gene matches. CDR3 length: 12 amino acids. The germline CDR1 and CDR2 sequences are MNHEY and SVGAGI. CDR3 nucleotide sequence: TGTGCCAGCAGTTACTCAGGGGGCGCGTACACCTTC. As protein: CASSYSGGAYTF.

The V gene is TRBV30, the J gene TRBJ2-3, with TRBD2 as a possible D gene (5 bases). V lost 0 bases to trimming and J lost 0 bases, with 19 bases between them. Germline V gene data show CDR1 as GTSNPN and CDR2 as SVGIG (reference sequence). The CDR3 extends over 18 amino acids. DNA of the CDR3: TGTGCCTGGAGTGTAACCGTTAGAGGGTCCCCTAGCACAGATACGCAGTATTTT. Its translation: CAWSVTVRGSPSTDTQYF.

This clone turned up a few times. This sequence joins TRBV4-2 and TRBJ2-7; D is possibly TRBD1 (5 bases). Germline V gene sequence: CDR1 LGHNA, CDR2 YNFKEQ. The CDR3 extends over 15 amino acids. V lost 1 base and J lost 3, with 13 bases in between. This chain's CDR3 is CASSQGAGQGYEQYF. CDR3 nucleotides: TGTGCCAGCAGCCAAGGAGCAGGCCAGGGCTACGAGCAGTACTTC.

V is TRBV6-5 and J is TRBJ2-1; D is unresolved. This CDR3 region has 13 residues. Per germline, CDR1 MNHEY and CDR2 SVGAGI. V gave up 2 bases and J gave up 8 bases, with 10 bases separating them. The CDR3 sequence is CASSYRGVDEQFF. Here the CDR3 DNA reads TGTGCCAGCAGTTACCGAGGAGTGGATGAGCAGTTCTTC.

By proportion, this clone is medium-sized. V gene TRBV11-2 combines with J gene TRBJ2-5; 9 bases are shared with TRBD2. After removal of 5 bases from V and 5 bases from J, the junction contained 12 bases not matched to a gene. Germline-derived CDR1 and CDR2 are SGHAT and FQNNGV. This CDR3 is 16 amino acids long. The CDR3, as DNA: TGTGCCAGCAGCCCCCACGCGGGGGGGCCGCGGGAGACCCAGTACTTC. This sequence encodes CASSPHAGGPRETQYF.

The chain is built from TRBV7-2 and TRBJ2-7; tentative D call: TRBD1 (6 bases). Trimming took off 0 bases at V and 5 bases at J, with 11 bases between the two ends. The CDR3 contains 14 residues. The V gene's germline CDR1 is SGHTA and CDR2 FQGNSA. CDR3 sequence: CASSLALQGHEQYF. Here the CDR3 DNA reads TGTGCCAGCAGCTTAGCGCTACAGGGCCACGAGCAGTACTTC.

This chain links TRBV19 with TRBJ2-5; 8 nucleotides match TRBD1. Per the germline V gene, CDR1 is LNHDA and CDR2 is SQIVND (reference sequence). CDR3 length equals 13 residues. V lost 5 bases to trimming and J lost 4 bases; unmatched junction nucleotides: 3. CDR3 DNA: TGTGCCAGTAGTGACAGGGGTAGAGAGACCCAGTACTTC. The encoded protein is CASSDRGRETQYF.

The table lists this clone with a few counts. This chain connects TRBV5-8 to TRBJ2-1, with 7 positions matching TRBD1. The ends lost 0 bases at V and 7 bases at J; junction bases unmatched: 7. The CDR3 totals 15 residues. CDR1 SGHTS and CDR2 YDEGEE come from the germline V gene. The DNA of the CDR3 is TGTGCCAGCAGCTTGGAGGGGGCGGTTGGAAATGAGCAGTTCTTC. Its translation: CASSLEGAVGNEQFF.

A few counts support this clone. The rearrangement joins TRBV19 to TRBJ2-1, with unresolved D. CDR1 is LNHDA, CDR2 SQIVND, per germline (reference sequence). The CDR3 has 13 amino acids. The V end was cut by 5 bases, the J end by 5 bases, with 10 bases between. CDR3 bases: TGTGCCAGTAGTCTGAACAGAAACAATGAGCAGTTCTTC. Protein product: CASSLNRNNEQFF.